This record concerns one TCR beta chain sequence. The clone's antigen remains unknown. There are no base qualities to consult, and no much larger clone falls within one base. The sequencer was an Illumina NovaSeq 6000. TCRalpha and TCRbeta cDNA libraries were built by 5'RACE with constant-segment primers, adding sample barcodes and unique molecular identifiers. RNA was extracted from every sample with Trizol reagent. Library amplification was performed in two PCR steps, and a second sample barcode and Illumina TruSeq adapters were introduced in the second step. Sequencing of libraries was performed on an Illumina NovaSeq with 2 x 150 bp paired-end reads. As for how the authors treated the data: Demultiplexing of reads and collapsing into UMI-guided consensus sequences were performed with migec v1.2.7. Using mixcr v2.1.11, UMI consensuses were aligned to TRA and TRB V and J templates and then assembled into clonotypes. A clonotype was counted as expanded or contracted only if both edgeR and NoisET called the change significant, with noise models trained on biological replicates. For edgeR calls, the thresholds were a false discovery rate-adjusted p below 0.01 and a log2 fold-change of 1. As an exploratory analysis of dynamics, max-normalized trajectories of the 1000 most abundant clonotypes were examined with PCA combined with hierarchical clustering. Separately sequenced CD4+ and CD8+ repertoires were used to assign a CD4 or CD8 phenotype to each responding clone. TCRdb applied fastp at Q25 and MiXCR to the public reads, then kept only in-frame beta chains. Each entry merges the rows of one CDR3 protein and shows their most common DNA and genes. TCRdb's processing, not the authors', yielded these V and J calls. This sample gives 530,000 or so distinct CDR3 sequences in total; approximately 15% of them show up just once. The ten largest make up about 8.1% of the sample.

The sample originates from a study of T-cell memory formation after mild COVID-19 (dated by TCRdb to the early 2020s). Study-level background: Most TCR sequence clusters were specific to one of the two donors. Two young, previously healthy adult volunteers, one female and one male, were included in the cohort. Longitudinal TCRalpha and TCRbeta repertoire sequencing tracked T-cell clones expanding and contracting after mild COVID-19 in a couple of donors. Overall study results and their limits: Some responding clones were detected in pre-infection memory, suggesting pre-existing cross-reactive memory T cells joined the SARS-CoV-2 response. Only two mild cases were covered in the study, and larger cohorts including severe cases with pre-infection samples were considered necessary. Contracting CD4+ clones turned up mainly in the CM and EM memory subsets, whereas EMRA was where CD8+ clones were enriched. Balanced CD4/CD8 phenotypes were observed for clones contracting from day 15 to 85, whereas a bias towards CD4+ was observed for a second wave of clones expanding from day 15 to 37. Whether the second-wave clones peaking on day 37 were SARS-CoV-2 specific was not confirmed.

PBMCs were isolated by Ficoll-Paque density gradient centrifugation. The CDR3 runs 16 residues from the cysteine to the phenylalanine. Left in the record is the CDR3 DNA by itself, 48 bases read in frame from the first base. V ends up 3 bases short and J 4 bases short, with an unmatched junction base count of 9. The germline V gene provides CDR1 MGHRA and CDR2 YSYEKL. The material sequenced was PBMCs or a T cell subset sorted from them (not recorded which). Recombination linked TRBV4-1 to TRBJ1-2; TRBD1 aligns with 9 central bases. The TCR was taken from an adult woman who had mild COVID-19 (a few samples of this study predate the infection). The sample titles of this study are shuffled in the database, so cell type and time point are left out; the donor was told from shared clones. The CDR3 corresponds to CASSQAPGQGTYGYTF. The DNA is as follows: TGCGCCAGCAGCCAGGCCCCCGGACAGGGGACCTATGGCTACACCTTC.